This TCR beta chain was obtained from a study of T cells in Graves' hyperthyroidism and ophthalmopathy. Trimming cost V 5 bases and J 2 bases; bases outside gene matches: 9. CDR3 size: 15 residues. CDR1 and CDR2 (germline): SEHNR, FQNEAQ (reference sequence). RNA transcripts provided the source from which TCR beta CDR3 regions were amplified. The HTBI primer set drove a first-round RT-PCR of the TCR CDR3. TCRdb fed the multiplex PCR reads into MiXCR, producing one record per CDR3 protein. The profile shows hundreds of thousands of distinct CDR3 sequences, 20% of them singletons. This chain links TRBV7-9 with TRBJ2-7, with 7 bases matching TRBD2. The sequenced sample was blood. The sequence was collected from a man aged 30 to 45 with Graves' ophthalmopathy. For the CDR3, the DNA is TGTGCCAGCAGCCCACGGGCTAGCGGAGCCTACGAGCAGTACTTC. This gives the protein CASSPRASGAYEQYF.